This T cell receptor (beta chain) was recovered during a study of TIL therapy for anti-PD-1-resistant metastatic lung cancer. Study details: Tumor harvest preceded PD-1/PD-L1 blockade, followed by nivolumab treatment. Tumors carried a median approximately 1.6 non-synonymous mutations per megabase.

Germline CDR1 SGDLS, CDR2 YYNGEE. This CDR3 region has 14 residues. With 5 bases clipped from V and 5 bases from J, the junction kept 7 bases outside the gene matches. This was the immunoSEQ v3 assay. Sequencing depth was approximately 2 million read pairs for survey level, about 5-6.5 million for deep. TCRdb keeps only in-frame clones here, not all; method: immunoSEQ multiplex PCR. The data contain 60,000 or so clones, about two thirds of them singletons. Study results and limitations: This highly selected cohort may not generalize to typical lung cancer patients.

Of note for this clone: The antigen is undetermined.

Regarding time point: pre-treatment sample, taken before nivolumab and TIL therapy. The sequence was collected from a person aged 25 to 80 with non-small cell lung cancer. Sample: blood, taken at baseline. This chain uses TRBV9 with TRBJ2-1; 7 bases line up with TRBD2. CDR3 sequence (DNA): TGTGCCAGCAGTGGTACTAGCGCTCACAATGAGCAGTTCTTC. It specifies CASSGTSAHNEQFF.